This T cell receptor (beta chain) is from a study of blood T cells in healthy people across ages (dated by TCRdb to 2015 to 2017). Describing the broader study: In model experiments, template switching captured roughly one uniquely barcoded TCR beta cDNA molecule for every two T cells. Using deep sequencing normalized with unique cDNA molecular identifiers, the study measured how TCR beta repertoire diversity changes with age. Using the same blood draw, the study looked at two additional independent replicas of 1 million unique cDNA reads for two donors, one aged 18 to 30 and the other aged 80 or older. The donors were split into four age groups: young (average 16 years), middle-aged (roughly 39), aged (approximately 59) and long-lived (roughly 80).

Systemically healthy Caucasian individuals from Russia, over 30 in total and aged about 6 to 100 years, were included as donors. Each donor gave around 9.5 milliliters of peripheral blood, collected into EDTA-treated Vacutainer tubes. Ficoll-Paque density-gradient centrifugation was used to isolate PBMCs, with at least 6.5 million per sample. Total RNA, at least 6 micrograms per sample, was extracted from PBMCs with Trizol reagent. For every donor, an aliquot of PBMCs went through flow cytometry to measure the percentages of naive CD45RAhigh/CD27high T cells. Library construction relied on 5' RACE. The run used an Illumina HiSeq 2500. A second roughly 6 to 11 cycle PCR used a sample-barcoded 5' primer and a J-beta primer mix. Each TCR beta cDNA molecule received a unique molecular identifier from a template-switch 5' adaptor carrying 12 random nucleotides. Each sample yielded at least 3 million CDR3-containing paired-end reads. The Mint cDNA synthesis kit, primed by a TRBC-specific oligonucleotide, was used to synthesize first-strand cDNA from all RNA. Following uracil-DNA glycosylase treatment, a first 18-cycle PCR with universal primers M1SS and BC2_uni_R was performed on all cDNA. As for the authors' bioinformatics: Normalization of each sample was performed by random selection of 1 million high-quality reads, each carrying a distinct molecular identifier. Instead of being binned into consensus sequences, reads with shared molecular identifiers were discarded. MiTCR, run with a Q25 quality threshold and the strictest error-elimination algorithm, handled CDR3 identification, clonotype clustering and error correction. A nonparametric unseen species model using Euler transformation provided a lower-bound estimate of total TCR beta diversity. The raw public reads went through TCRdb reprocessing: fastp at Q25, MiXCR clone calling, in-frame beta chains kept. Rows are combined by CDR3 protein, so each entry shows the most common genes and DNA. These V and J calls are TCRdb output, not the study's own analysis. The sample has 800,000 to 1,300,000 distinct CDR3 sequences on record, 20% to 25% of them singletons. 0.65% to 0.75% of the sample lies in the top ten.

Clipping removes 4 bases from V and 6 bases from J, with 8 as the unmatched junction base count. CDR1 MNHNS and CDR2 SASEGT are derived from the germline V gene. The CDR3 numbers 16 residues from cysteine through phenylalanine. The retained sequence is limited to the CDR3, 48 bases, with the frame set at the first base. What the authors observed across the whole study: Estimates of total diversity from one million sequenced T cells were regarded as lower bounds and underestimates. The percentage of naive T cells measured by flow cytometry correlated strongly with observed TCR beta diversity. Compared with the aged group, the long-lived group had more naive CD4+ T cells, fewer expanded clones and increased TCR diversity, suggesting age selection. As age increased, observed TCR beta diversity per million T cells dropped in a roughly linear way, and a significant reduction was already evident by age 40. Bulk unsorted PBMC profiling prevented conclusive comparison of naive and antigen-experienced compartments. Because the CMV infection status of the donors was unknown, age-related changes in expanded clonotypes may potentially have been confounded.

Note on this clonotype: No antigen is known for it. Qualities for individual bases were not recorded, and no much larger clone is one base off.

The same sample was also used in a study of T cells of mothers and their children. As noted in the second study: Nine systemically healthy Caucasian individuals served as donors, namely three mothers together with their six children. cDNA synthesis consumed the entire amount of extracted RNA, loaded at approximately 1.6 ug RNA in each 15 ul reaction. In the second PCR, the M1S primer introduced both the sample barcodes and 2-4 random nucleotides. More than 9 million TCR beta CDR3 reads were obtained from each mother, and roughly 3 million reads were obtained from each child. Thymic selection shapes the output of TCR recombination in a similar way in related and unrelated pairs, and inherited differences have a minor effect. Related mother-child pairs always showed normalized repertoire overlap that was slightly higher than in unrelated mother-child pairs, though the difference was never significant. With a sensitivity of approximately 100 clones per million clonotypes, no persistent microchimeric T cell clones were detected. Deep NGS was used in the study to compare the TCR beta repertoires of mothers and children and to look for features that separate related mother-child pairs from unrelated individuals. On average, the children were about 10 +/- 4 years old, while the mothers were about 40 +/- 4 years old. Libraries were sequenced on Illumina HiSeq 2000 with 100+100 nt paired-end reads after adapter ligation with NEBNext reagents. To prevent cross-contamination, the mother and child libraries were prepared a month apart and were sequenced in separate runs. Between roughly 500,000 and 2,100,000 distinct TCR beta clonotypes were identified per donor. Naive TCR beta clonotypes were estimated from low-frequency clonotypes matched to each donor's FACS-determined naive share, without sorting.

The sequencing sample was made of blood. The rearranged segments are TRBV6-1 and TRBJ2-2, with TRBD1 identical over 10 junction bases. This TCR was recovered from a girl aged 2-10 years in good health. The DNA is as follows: TGTGCCAGCAGTGCGTCCCCGGGACAGGGGCCCGGGGAGCTGTTTTTT. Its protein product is CASSASPGQGPGELFF.